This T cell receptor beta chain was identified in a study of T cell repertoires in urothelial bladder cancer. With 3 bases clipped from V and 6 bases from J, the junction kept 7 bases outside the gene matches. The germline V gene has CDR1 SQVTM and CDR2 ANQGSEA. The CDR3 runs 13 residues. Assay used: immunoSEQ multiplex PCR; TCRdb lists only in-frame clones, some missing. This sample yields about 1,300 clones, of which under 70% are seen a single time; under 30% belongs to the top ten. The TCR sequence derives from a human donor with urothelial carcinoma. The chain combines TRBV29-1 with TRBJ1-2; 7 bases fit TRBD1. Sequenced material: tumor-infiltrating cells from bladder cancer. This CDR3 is CSVDEGAPHGYTF. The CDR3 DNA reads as TGCAGCGTTGATGAGGGGGCTCCGCATGGCTACACCTTC.